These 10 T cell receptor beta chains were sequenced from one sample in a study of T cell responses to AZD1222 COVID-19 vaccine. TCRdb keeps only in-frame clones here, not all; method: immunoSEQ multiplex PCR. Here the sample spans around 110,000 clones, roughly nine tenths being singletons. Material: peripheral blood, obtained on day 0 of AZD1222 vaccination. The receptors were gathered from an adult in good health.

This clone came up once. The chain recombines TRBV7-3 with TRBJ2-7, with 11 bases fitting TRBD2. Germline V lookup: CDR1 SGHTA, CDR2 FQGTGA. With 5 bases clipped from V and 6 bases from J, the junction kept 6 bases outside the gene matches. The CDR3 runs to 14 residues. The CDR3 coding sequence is TGTGCCAGCAGCCCCTTAGGACTAGCGGGCGAGCAGTACTTC. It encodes CASSPLGLAGEQYF.

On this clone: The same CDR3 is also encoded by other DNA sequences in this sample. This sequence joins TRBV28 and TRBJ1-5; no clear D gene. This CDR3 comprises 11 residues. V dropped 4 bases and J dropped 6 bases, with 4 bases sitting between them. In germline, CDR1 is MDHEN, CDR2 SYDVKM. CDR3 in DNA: TGTGCCAGCAGTTCTGGTCAGCCCCAGCATTTT. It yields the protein CASSSGQPQHF.

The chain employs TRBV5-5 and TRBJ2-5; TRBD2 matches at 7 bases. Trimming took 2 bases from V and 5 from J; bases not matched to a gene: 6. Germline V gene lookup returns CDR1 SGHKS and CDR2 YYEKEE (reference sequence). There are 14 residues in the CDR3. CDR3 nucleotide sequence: TGTGCCAGCAGCTTACCCGGGACTACGGAGACCCAGTACTTC. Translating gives CASSLPGTTETQYF.

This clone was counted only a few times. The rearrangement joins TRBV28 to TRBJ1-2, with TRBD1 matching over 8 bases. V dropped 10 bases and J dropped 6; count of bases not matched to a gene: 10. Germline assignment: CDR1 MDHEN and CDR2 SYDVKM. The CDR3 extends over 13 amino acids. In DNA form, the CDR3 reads TGTGCCATCTCAGGGGGCAGGGGCCATGGCTACACCTTC. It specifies CAISGGRGHGYTF.

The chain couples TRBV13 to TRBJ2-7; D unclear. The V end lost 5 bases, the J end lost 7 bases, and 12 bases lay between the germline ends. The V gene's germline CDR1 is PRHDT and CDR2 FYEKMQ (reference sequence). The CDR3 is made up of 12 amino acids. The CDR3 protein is CASSRFLREQYF. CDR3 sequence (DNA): TGTGCCAGCAGCAGGTTTCTGAGGGAGCAGTACTTC.

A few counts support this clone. CDR3 DNA sequence: TGTGCCAGCAGCCAAGAGACGGGGGCGGCCGGGGAGCTGTTTTTT. Protein sequence: CASSQETGAAGELFF. This sequence joins TRBV4-2 and TRBJ2-2; D may correspond to TRBD1 or TRBD2 (6 bases each). In germline, CDR1 is LGHNA, CDR2 YNFKEQ. V was pared by 0 bases and J by 6 bases, with 11 bases between. This CDR3 contains 15 residues.

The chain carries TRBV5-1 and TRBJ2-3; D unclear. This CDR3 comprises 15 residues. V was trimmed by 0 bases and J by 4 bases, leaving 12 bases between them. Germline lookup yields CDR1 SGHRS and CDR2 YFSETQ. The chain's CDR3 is CASSLETPTADTQYF. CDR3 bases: TGCGCCAGCAGCTTGGAGACACCAACGGCAGATACGCAGTATTTT.

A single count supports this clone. The CDR3 sequence: CASSLLGNTEAFF. The CDR3 nucleotides are TGTGCCAGCAGTTTATTGGGGAACACTGAAGCTTTCTTT. The chain employs TRBV2 and TRBJ1-1; no clear D. V lost 5 bases and J lost 1, with 8 bases in between. Per the germline V gene, CDR1 is SNHLY and CDR2 is FYNNEI. The CDR3 runs to 13 residues.

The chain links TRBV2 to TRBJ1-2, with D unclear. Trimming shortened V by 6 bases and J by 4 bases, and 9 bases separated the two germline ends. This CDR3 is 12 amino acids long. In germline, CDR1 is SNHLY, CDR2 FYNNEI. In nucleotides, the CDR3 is TGTGCCAGCAGAGACGGGCCCTATGGCTACACCTTC. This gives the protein CASRDGPYGYTF.

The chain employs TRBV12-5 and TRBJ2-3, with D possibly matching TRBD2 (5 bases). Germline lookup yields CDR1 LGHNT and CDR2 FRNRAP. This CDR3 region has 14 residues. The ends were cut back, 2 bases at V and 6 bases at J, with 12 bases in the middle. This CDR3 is CASGLKTRGDTQYF. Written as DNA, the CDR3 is TGTGCTAGTGGTTTGAAAACACGAGGGGATACGCAGTATTTT.